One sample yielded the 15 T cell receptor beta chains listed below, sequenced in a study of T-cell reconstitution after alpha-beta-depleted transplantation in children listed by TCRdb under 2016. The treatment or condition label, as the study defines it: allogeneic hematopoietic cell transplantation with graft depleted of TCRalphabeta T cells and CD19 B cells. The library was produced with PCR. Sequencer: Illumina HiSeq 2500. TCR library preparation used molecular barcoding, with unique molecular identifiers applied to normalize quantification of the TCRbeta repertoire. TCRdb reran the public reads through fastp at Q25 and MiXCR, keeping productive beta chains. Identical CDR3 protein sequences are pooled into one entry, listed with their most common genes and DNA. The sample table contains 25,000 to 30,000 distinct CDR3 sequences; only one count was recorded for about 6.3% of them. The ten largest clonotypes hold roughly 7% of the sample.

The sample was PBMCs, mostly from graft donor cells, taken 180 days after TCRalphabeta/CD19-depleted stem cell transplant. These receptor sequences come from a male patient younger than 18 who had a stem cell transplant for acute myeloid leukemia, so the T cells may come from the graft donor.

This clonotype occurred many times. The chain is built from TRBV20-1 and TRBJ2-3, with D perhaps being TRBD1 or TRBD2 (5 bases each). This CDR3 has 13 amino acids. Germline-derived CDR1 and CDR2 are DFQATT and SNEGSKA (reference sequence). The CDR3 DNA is TGCAGCTATAGGGGAGAGGTCACAGATACGCAGTATTTT. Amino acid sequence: CSYRGEVTDTQYF.

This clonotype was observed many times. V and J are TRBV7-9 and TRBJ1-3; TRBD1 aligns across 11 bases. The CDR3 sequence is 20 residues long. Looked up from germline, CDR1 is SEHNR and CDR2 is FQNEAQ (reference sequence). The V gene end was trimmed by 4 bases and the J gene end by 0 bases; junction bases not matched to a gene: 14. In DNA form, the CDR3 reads TGTGCCAGCAGCTACTCAACCGGGACAGGGGGTACTCCCTCTGGAAACACCATATATTTT. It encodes CASSYSTGTGGTPSGNTIYF.

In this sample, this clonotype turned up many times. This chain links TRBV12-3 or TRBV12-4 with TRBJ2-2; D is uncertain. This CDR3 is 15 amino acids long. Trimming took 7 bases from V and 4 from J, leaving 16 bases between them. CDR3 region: CASNFNTQLTGELFF. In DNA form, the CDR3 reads TGTGCCAGCAACTTCAATACGCAGCTCACCGGGGAGCTGTTTTTT.

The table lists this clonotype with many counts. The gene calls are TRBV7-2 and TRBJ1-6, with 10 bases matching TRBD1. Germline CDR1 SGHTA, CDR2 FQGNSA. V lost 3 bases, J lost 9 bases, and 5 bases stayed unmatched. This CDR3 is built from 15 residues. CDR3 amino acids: CASSFTGQGISPLHF. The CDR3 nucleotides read TGTGCCAGCAGCTTCACGGGACAGGGGATTTCACCCCTCCACTTT.

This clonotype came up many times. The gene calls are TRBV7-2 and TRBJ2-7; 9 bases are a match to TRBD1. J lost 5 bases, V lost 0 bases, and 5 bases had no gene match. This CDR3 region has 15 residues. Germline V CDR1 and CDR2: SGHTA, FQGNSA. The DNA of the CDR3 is TGTGCCAGCAGCTTAGCGACAGGGGGGACCCACGAGCAGTACTTC. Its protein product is CASSLATGGTHEQYF.

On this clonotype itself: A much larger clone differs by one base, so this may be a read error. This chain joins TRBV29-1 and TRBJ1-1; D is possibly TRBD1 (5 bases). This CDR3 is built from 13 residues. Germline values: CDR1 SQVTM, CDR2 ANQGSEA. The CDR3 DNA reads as TGCAGCGTTGTGGGGGGATTGAACGCTGAAGCTTTCTTT. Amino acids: CSVVGGLNAEAFF.

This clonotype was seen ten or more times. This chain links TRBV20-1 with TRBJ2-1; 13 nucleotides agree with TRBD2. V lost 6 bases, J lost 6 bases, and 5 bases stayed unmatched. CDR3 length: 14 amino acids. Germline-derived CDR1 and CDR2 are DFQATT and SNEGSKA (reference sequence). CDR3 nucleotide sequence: TGCAGTGCCCGCGGACTAGCGGGAGTCAATGAGCAGTTCTTC. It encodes CSARGLAGVNEQFF.

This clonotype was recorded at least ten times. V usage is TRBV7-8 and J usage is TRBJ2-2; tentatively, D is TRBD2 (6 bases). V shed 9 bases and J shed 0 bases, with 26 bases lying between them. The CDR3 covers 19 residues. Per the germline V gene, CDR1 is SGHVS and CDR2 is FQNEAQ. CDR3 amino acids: CASINRRVARTTNTGELFF. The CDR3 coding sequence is TGTGCCAGTATTAATAGAAGAGTGGCACGGACTACGAACACCGGGGAGCTGTTTTTT.

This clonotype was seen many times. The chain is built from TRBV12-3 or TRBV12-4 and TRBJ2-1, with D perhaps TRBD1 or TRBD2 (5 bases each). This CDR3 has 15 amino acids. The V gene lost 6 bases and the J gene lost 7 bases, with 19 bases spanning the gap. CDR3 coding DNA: TGTGCCAGCAGCTCTAACCGGGACGGAGCGAATGAGCAGTTCTTC. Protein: CASSSNRDGANEQFF.

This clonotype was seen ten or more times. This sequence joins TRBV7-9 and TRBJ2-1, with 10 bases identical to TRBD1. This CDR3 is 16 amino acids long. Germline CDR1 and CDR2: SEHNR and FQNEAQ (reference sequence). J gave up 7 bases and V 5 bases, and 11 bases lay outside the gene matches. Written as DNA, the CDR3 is TGTGCCAGCAGCCTGAGCGACAGGGGGCTTGAGAATGAGCAGTTCTTC. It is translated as CASSLSDRGLENEQFF.

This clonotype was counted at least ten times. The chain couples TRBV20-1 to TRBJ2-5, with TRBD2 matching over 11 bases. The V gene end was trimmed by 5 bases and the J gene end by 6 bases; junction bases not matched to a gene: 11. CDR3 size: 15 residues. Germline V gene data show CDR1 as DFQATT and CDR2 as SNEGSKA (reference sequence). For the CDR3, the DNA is TGCAGTGCTGGACCACTAGCGGGAGTTGGGAAGACCCAGTACTTC. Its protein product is CSAGPLAGVGKTQYF.

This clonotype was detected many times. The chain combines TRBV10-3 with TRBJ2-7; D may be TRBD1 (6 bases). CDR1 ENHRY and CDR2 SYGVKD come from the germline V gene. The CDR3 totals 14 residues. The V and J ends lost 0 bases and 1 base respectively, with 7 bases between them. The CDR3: CAISESTGSYEQYF. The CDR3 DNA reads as TGTGCCATCAGTGAGTCGACAGGTTCCTACGAGCAGTACTTC.

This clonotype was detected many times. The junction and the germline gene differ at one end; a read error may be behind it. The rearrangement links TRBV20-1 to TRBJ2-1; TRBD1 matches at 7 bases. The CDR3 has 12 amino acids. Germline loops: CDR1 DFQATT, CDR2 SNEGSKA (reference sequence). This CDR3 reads CQTWTGYNEQFF. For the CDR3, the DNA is TGTCAGACGTGGACAGGCTACAATGAGCAGTTCTTC.

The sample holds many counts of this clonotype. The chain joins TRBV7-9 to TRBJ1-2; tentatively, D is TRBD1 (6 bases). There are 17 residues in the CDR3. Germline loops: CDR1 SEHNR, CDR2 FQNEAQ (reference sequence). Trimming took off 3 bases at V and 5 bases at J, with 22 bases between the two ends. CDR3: CASSFWGATASEYGYTF. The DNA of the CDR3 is TGTGCCAGCAGCTTCTGGGGGGCCACGGCGTCGGAGTATGGCTACACCTTC.

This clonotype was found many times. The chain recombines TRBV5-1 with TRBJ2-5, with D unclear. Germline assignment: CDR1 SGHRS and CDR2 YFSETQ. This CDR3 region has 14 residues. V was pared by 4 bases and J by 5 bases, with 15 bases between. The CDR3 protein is CASSPDPGSETQYF. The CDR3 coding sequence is TGCGCCAGCAGCCCGGATCCCGGGTCGGAGACCCAGTACTTC.